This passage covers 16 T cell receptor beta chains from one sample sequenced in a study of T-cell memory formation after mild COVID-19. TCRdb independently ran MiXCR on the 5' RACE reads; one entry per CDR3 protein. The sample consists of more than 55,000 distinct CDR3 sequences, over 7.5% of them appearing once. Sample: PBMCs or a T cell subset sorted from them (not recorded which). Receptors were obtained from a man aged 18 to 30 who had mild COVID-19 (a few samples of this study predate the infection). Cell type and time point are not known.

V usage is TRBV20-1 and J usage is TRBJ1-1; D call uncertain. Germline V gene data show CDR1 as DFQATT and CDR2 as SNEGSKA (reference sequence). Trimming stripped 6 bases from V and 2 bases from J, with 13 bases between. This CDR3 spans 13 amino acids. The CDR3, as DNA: TGCAGTGCCTCAACAGACGGAAACACTGAAGCTTTCTTT. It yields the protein CSASTDGNTEAFF.

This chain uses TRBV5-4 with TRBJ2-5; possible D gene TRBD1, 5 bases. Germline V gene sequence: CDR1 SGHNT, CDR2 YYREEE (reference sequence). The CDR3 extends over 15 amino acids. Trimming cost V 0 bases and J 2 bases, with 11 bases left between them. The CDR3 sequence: CASSLEIRGQETQYF. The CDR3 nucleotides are TGTGCCAGCAGCTTGGAGATAAGGGGTCAAGAGACCCAGTACTTC. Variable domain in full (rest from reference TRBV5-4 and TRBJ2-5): ETGVTQSPTHLIKTRGQQVTLRCSSQSGHNTVSWYQQALGQGPQFIFQYYREEENGRGNFPPRFSGLQFPNYSSELNVNALELDDSALYLCASSLEIRGQETQYFGPGTRLLVL.

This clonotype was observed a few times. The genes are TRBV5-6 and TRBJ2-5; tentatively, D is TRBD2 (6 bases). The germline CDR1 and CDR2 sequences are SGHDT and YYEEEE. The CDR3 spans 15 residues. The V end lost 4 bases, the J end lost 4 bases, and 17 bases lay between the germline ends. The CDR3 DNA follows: TGTGCCAGCAGCCCCGGGACTGGCCGGGGAGAGACCCAGTACTTC. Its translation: CASSPGTGRGETQYF. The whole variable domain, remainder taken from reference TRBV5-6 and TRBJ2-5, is DAGVTQSPTHLIKTRGQQVTLRCSPKSGHDTVSWYQQALGQGPQFIFQYYEEEERQRGNFPDRFSGHQFPNYSSELNVNALLLGDSALYLCASSPGTGRGETQYFGPGTRLLVL.

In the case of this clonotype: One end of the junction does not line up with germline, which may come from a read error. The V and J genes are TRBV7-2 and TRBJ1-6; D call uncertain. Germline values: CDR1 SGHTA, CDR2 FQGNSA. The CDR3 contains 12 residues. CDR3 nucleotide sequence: TGTGCCAGCAGCTTAGACTGGGATTCCCCGCTGTTT. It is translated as CASSLDWDSPLF.

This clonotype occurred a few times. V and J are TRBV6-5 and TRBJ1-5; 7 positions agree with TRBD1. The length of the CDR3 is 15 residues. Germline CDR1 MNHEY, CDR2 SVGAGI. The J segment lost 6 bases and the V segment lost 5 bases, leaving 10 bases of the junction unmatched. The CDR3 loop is CASSKNPGQSQPQHF. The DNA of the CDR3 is TGTGCCAGCAGTAAGAATCCGGGACAGTCTCAGCCCCAGCATTTT.

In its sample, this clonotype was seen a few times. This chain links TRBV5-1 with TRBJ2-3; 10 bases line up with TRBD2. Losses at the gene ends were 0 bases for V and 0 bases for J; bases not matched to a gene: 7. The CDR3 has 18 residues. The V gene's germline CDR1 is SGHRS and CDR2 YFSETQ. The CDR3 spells CASSLVPSGGPSTDTQYF. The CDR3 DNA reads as TGCGCCAGCAGCTTGGTGCCTAGCGGGGGCCCTAGCACAGATACGCAGTATTTT.

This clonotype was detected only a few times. CDR3 DNA sequence: TGTGCCAGCAGCTTAGGGGTGGGAGGGTTAGAGGAGACCCAGTACTTC. It is translated as CASSLGVGGLEETQYF. The rearrangement links TRBV11-2 to TRBJ2-5, with 7 bases lining up with TRBD2. Trimming cost V 1 base and J 5 bases; bases outside gene matches: 10. Germline V gene data show CDR1 as SGHAT and CDR2 as FQNNGV. This CDR3 region has 16 residues.

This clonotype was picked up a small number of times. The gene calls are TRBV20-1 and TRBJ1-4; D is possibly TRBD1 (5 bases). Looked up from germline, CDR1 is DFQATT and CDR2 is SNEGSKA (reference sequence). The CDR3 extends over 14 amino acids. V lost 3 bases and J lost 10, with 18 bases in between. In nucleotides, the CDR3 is TGCAGTGCTAGTCCGAGGCAGGGCCTGGGAAAACTGTTTTTT. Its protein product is CSASPRQGLGKLFF.

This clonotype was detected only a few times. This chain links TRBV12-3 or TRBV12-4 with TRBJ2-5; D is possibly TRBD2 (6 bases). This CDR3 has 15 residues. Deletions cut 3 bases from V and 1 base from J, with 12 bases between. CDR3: CASSFKGGGQETQYF. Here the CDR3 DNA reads TGTGCCAGCAGTTTCAAGGGAGGCGGCCAAGAGACCCAGTACTTC.

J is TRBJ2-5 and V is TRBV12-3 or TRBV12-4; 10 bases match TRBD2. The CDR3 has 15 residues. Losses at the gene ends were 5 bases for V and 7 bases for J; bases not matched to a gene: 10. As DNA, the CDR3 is TGTGCCAGCAGTCTTGGACGAGCGGGGGGGAGGACCCAGTACTTC. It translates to CASSLGRAGGRTQYF.

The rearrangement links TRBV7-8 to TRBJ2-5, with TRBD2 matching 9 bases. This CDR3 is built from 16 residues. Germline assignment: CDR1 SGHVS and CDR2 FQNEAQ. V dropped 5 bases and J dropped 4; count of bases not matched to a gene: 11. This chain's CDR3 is CASSLWASGALETQYF. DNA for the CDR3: TGTGCCAGCAGCCTTTGGGCTAGCGGGGCTCTAGAGACCCAGTACTTC.

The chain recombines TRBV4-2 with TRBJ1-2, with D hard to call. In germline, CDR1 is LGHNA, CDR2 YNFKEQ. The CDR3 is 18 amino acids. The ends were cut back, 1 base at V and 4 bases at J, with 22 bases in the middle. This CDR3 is CASSQVIEAEQTGYGYTF. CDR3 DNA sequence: TGTGCCAGCAGCCAAGTTATCGAGGCGGAACAGACGGGCTATGGCTACACCTTC.

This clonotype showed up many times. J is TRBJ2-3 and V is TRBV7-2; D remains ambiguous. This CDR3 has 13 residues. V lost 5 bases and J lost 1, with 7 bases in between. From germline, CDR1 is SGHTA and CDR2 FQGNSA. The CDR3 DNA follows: TGTGCCAGCAGCCCCAGGCGCACAGATACGCAGTATTTT. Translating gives CASSPRRTDTQYF. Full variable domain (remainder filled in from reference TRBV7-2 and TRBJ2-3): GAGVSQSPSNKVTEKGKDVELRCDPISGHTALYWYRQSLGQGLEFLIYFQGNSAPDKSGLPSDRFSAERTGGSVSTLTIQRTQQEDSAVYLCASSPRRTDTQYFGPGTRLTVL.

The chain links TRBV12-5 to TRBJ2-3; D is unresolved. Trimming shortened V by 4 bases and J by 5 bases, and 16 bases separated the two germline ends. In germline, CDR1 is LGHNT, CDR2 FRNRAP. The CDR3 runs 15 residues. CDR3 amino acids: CASGSGYSARDTQYF. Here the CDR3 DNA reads TGTGCTAGTGGTTCCGGATACAGTGCGAGAGATACGCAGTATTTT.

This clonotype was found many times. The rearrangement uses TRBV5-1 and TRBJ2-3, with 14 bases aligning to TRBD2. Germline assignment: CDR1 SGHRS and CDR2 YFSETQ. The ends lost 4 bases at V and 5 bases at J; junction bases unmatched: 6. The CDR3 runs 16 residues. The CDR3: CASSPGLAGAGDTQYF. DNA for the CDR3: TGCGCCAGCAGCCCGGGACTAGCGGGGGCCGGAGATACGCAGTATTTT. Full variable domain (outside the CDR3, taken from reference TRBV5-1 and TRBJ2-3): KAGVTQTPRYLIKTRGQQVTLSCSPISGHRSVSWYQQTPGQGLQFLFEYFSETQRNKGNFPGRFSGRQFSNSRSEMNVSTLELGDSALYLCASSPGLAGAGDTQYFGPGTRLTVL.

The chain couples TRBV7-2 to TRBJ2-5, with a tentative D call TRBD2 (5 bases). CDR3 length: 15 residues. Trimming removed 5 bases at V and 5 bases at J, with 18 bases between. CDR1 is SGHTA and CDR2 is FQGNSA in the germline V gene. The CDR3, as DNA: TGTGCCAGCAGCCCGAGGGTTGGAACTTACGAGACCCAGTACTTC. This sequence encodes CASSPRVGTYETQYF.